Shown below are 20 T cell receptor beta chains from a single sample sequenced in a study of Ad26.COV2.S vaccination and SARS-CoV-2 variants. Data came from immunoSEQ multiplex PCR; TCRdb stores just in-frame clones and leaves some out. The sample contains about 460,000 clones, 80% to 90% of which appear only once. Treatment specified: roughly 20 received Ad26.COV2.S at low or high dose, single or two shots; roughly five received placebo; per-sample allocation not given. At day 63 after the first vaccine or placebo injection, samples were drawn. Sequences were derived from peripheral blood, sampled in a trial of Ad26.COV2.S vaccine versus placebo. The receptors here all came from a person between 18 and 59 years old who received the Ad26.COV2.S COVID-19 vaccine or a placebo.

In DNA, the CDR3 is TGTGCCAGCAGCCGTCTATACGAGCAGTTCTTC. Amino acid sequence: CASSRLYEQFF. This chain links TRBV7-2 with TRBJ2-1, with D uncertain. The CDR3 loop spans 11 amino acids. Trimming pared 5 bases from V and 10 bases from J, leaving 9 bases between. Germline V gives CDR1 SGHTA, CDR2 FQGNSA.

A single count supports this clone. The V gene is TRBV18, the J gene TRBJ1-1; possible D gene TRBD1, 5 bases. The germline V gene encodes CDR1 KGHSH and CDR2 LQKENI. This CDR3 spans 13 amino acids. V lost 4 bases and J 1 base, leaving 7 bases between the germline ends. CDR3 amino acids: CASSHGGNTEAFF. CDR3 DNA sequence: TGTGCCAGCTCACACGGGGGGAACACTGAAGCTTTCTTT.

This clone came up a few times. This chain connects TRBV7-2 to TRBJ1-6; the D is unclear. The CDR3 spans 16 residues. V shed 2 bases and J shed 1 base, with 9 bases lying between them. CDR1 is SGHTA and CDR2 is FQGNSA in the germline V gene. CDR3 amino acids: CASSLQWNSYNSPLHF. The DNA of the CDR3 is TGTGCCAGCAGCTTACAGTGGAATTCCTATAATTCACCCCTCCACTTT.

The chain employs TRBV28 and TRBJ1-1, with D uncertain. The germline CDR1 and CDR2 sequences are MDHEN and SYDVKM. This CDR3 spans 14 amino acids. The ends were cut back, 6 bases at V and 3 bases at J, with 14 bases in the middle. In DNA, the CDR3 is TGTGCCAGCAGGACCGAGACACGGGACACTGAAGCTTTCTTT. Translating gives CASRTETRDTEAFF.

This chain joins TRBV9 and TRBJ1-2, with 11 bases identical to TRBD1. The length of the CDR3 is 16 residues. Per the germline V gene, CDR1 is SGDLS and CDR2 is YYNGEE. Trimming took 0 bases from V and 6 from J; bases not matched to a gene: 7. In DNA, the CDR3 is TGTGCCAGCAGCGTAGGGGCGGACAGGGGGCCTCATGGCTACACCTTC. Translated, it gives CASSVGADRGPHGYTF.

CDR3 bases: TGTGCCAGCAGCTTGGCAGGGACGCCACCCCTCCACTTT. Encoded protein: CASSLAGTPPLHF. This sequence joins TRBV7-9 and TRBJ1-6, with a tentative D call TRBD1 (5 bases). V lost 3 bases, J lost 11 bases, and 11 bases lay in between. CDR1 and CDR2 (germline): SEHNR, FQNEAQ (reference sequence). The CDR3 covers 13 residues.

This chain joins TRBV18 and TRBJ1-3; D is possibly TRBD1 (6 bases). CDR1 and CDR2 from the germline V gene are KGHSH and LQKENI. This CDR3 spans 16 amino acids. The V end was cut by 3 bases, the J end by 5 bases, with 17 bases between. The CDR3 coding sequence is TGTGCCAGCTCACCCTTGGACAGTCGGGGGAGAAACACCATATATTTT. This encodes CASSPLDSRGRNTIYF.

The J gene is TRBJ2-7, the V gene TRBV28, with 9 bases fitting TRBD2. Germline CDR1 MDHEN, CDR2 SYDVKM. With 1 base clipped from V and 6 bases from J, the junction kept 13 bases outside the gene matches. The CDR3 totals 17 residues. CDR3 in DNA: TGTGCCAGCAGTTTATCCGACCTAGCGGGATTTTATGGCGAGCAGTACTTC. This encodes CASSLSDLAGFYGEQYF.

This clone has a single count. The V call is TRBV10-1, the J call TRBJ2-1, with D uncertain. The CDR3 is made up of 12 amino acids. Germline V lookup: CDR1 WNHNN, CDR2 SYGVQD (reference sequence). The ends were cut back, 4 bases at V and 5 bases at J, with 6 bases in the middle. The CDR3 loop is CASSGADNEQFF. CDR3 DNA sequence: TGCGCCAGCAGTGGAGCCGACAATGAGCAGTTCTTC.

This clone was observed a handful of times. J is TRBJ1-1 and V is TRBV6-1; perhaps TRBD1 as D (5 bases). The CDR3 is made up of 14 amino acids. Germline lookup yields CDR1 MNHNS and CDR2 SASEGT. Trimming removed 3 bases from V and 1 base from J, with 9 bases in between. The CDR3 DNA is TGTGCCAGCAGTGATCCAGGGAAGAACACTGAAGCTTTCTTT. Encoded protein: CASSDPGKNTEAFF.

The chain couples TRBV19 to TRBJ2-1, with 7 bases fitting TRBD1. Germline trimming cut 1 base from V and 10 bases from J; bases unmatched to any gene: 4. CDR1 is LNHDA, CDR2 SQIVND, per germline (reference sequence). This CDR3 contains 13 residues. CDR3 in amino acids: CASSIGGGGEQFF. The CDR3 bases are TGTGCCAGTAGTATAGGAGGGGGCGGGGAGCAGTTCTTC.

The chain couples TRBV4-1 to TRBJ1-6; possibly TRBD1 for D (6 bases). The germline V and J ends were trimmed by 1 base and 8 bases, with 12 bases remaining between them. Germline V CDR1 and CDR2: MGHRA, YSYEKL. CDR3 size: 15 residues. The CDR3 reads CASSQVQGSHSPLHF. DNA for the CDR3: TGCGCCAGCAGCCAAGTACAGGGCTCTCATTCACCCCTCCACTTT.

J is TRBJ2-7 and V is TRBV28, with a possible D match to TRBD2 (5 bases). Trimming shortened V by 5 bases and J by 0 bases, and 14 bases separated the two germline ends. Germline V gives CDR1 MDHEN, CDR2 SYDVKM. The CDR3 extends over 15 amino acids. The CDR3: CASSPLSVSSYEQYF. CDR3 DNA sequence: TGTGCCAGCAGTCCCCTTAGCGTCAGCTCCTACGAGCAGTACTTC.

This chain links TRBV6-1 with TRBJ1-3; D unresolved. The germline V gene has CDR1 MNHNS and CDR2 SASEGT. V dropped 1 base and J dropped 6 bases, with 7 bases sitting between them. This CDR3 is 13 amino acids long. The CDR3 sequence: CASSEGSLNTIYF. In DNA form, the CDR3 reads TGTGCCAGCAGTGAAGGGTCCCTAAACACCATATATTTT.

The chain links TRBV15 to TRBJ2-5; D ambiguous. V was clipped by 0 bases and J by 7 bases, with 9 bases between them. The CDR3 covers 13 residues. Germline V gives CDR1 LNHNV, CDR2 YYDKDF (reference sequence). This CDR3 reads CATSRESYGTQYF. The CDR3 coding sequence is TGTGCCACCAGCAGAGAGTCTTATGGGACCCAGTACTTC.

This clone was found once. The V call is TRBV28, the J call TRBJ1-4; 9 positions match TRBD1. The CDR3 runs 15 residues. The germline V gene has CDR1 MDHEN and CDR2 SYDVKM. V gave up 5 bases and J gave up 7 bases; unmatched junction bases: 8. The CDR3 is CASSPTGTGTEKLFF. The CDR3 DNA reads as TGTGCCAGCAGTCCGACCGGGACAGGGACTGAAAAACTGTTTTTT.

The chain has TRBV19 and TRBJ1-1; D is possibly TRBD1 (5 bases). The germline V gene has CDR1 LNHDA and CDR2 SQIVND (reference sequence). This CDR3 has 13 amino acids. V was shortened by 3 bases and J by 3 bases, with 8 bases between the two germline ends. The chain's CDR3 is CASSMEGHTEAFF. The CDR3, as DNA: TGTGCCAGTAGTATGGAGGGACACACTGAAGCTTTCTTT. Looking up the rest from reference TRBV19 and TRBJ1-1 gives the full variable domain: DGGITQSPKYLFRKEGQNVTLSCEQNLNHDAMYWYRQDPGQGLRLIYYSQIVNDFQKGDIAEGYSVSREKKESFPLTVTSAQKNPTAFYLCASSMEGHTEAFFGQGTRLTVV.

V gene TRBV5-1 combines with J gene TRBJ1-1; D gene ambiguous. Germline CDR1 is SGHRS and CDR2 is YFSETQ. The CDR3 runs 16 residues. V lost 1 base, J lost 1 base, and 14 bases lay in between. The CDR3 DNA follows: TGCGCCAGCAGCTTGTCAGTCCGACTGTCGAACACTGAAGCTTTCTTT. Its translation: CASSLSVRLSNTEAFF.

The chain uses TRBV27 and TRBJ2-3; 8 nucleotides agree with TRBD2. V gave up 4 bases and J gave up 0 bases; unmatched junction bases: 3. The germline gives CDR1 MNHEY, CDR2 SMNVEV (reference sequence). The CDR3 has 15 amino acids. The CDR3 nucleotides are TGTGCCAGCAGTTGGGGCGGGAGGAGCACAGATACGCAGTATTTT. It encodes CASSWGGRSTDTQYF.

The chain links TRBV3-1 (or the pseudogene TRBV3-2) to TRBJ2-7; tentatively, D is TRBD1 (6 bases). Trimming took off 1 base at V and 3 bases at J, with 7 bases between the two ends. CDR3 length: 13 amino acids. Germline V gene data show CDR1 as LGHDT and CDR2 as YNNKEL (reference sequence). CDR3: CASSQGTDYEQYF. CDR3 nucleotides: TGTGCCAGCAGCCAAGGGACAGACTACGAGCAGTACTTC.